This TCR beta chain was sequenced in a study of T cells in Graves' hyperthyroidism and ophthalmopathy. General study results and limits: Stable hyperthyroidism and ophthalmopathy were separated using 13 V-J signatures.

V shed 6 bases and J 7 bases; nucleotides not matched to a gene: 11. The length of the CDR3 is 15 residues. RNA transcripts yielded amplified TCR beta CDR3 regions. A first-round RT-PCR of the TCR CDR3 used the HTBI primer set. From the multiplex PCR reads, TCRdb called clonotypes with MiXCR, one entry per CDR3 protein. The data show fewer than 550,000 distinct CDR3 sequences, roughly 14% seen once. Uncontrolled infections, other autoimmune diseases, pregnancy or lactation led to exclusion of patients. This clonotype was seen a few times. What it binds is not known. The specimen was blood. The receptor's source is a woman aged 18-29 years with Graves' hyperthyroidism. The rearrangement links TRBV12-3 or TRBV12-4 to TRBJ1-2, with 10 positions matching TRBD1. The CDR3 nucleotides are TGTGCCAGCAGGGGAGCCGGGACAGGGGTGGGTGGCTACACCTTC. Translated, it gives CASRGAGTGVGGYTF.